This T cell receptor (beta chain) was sequenced for a study of control samples from healthy donors and cancer patients. Germline V gene sequence: CDR1 MNHEY, CDR2 SVGAGI. The CDR3 extends over 11 amino acids. V shed 0 bases and J shed 9 bases, with 6 bases lying between them. Assay: immunoSEQ multiplex PCR; the TCRdb copy retains only in-frame clones and omits some. The table lists about 26,000 clones, 82% of them singletons. This receptor was obtained from a man in his sixties with colorectal cancer. The chain carries TRBV6-5 and TRBJ2-7; D remains ambiguous. Sequenced: PBMCs. For the CDR3, the DNA is TGTGCCAGCAGTTACTCGGACGTGCAGTACTTC. It encodes CASSYSDVQYF.